The text below deals with one TCR beta chain. These data originate in a study of shared clonotypes between healthy human individuals. Trimming cost V 8 bases and J 6 bases; bases outside gene matches: 9. Germline CDR1 GTSNPN, CDR2 SVGIG (reference sequence). The CDR3 length is 13 residues. Produced via immunoSEQ multiplex PCR; TCRdb's table is partial and in-frame only. The table has hundreds of thousands of clones, about 96% seen once. Source material: naive CD4+ T cells sorted from blood. The subset here: CD45RA+ positively selected. The genes are TRBV30 and TRBJ2-2; 7 positions agree with TRBD1. The source of this sequence is a woman younger than 45 in good health. Here the CDR3 DNA reads TGTGCCGGGGACAGTTATGGGTCCGGGGAGCTGTTTTTT. Translating gives CAGDSYGSGELFF.